The 11 T cell receptor beta chains below come from one sample, sequenced in a study of cytomegalovirus exposure and HLA in healthy donors. PCR employed 60 Vbeta and 13 Jbeta primers. Clones were sequenced by immunoSEQ multiplex PCR, and TCRdb holds only the in-frame ones, with some missing. Counted here are more than 85,000 clones, 70% occurring once; the ten biggest clones make up more than 13%. Sequenced: PBMCs. These TCRs come from a woman aged 45 to 65 in good health and CMV-seropositive.

This sequence joins TRBV18 and TRBJ1-1; D might be TRBD1 (5 bases). This CDR3 has 16 amino acids. Germline CDR1 and CDR2: KGHSH and LQKENI. The germline V and J ends were trimmed by 1 base and 4 bases, with 16 bases remaining between them. CDR3: CASSPRPGWGATEAFF. In nucleotides, the CDR3 is TGTGCCAGCTCACCACGGCCGGGCTGGGGCGCCACTGAAGCTTTCTTT.

The V gene is TRBV4-1, the J gene TRBJ1-5, with a tentative D call TRBD1 (6 bases). Germline V gene data show CDR1 as MGHRA and CDR2 as YSYEKL. There are 14 residues in the CDR3. Trimming left V 5 bases short and J 3 bases short, with 11 bases between. The CDR3 here is CASSYRDNNQPQHF. The CDR3 DNA is TGCGCCAGCAGCTACCGGGACAACAATCAGCCCCAGCATTTT.

V usage is TRBV6-1 and J usage is TRBJ2-3; no reliable D call. This CDR3 region has 12 residues. V gave up 2 bases and J gave up 7 bases, with 7 bases separating them. Germline V gives CDR1 MNHNS, CDR2 SASEGT. The CDR3 DNA reads as TGTGCCAGCAGTGAACGTGCTAATACGCAGTATTTT. Protein: CASSERANTQYF.

V and J are TRBV14 and TRBJ2-3; 7 bases agree with TRBD2. Looked up from germline, CDR1 is SGHDN and CDR2 is FVKESK. The CDR3 consists of 16 residues. V was pared by 1 base and J by 3 bases, with 7 bases of the junction left unmatched. CDR3 sequence (DNA): TGTGCCAGCAGCCAAGTTGGCGGGAGCGTAACAGATACGCAGTATTTT. It translates to CASSQVGGSVTDTQYF.

The V call is TRBV6-5, the J call TRBJ1-3; D uncertain. Germline CDR1 reads MNHEY; CDR2 reads SVGAGI. This CDR3 is 11 amino acids long. V lost 7 bases, J lost 8 bases, and 9 bases lay in between. The CDR3 protein is CASTQVDTIYF. The CDR3 DNA sequence: TGTGCCAGCACCCAGGTTGACACCATATATTTT.

The chain is built from TRBV6-1 and TRBJ1-5; D ambiguous. The V and J ends lost 7 bases and 7 bases respectively, with 17 bases between them. Germline V gene lookup returns CDR1 MNHNS and CDR2 SASEGT. The CDR3 loop spans 14 amino acids. The CDR3 DNA reads as TGTGCCAGCACCTTAGGAGGGAGATCACAGCCCCAGCATTTT. It translates to CASTLGGRSQPQHF.

V gene TRBV15 combines with J gene TRBJ2-7; 7 nucleotides match TRBD2. The CDR3 runs 15 residues. V trimming: 5 bases; J trimming: 6 bases; junction bases outside the gene matches: 13. Looked up from germline, CDR1 is LNHNV and CDR2 is YYDKDF (reference sequence). The CDR3 sequence: CATSSRRGGSGEQYF. The DNA for the CDR3 is TGTGCCACCAGCTCAAGGAGGGGAGGGTCGGGCGAGCAGTACTTC.

The chain recombines TRBV28 with TRBJ1-2; 8 nucleotides match TRBD1. CDR3 length: 14 residues. CDR1 is MDHEN, CDR2 SYDVKM, per germline. V gave up 3 bases and J gave up 7 bases; unmatched junction bases: 7. CDR3 residues: CASSFNRGWTGYTF. CDR3 coding DNA: TGTGCCAGCAGTTTTAACAGGGGGTGGACTGGCTACACCTTC.

The chain employs TRBV18 and TRBJ2-1; 7 bases map to TRBD1. V lost 5 bases, J lost 5 bases, and 3 bases stayed unmatched. Germline V lookup: CDR1 KGHSH, CDR2 LQKENI. This CDR3 has 13 residues. The CDR3: CASSADRHNEQFF. CDR3 bases: TGTGCCAGCTCAGCGGACAGGCACAATGAGCAGTTCTTC.

This clone was seen a few times. The chain couples TRBV15 to TRBJ1-4; D call uncertain. Germline CDR1 LNHNV, CDR2 YYDKDF (reference sequence). The CDR3 contains 17 residues. V gave up 4 bases and J gave up 5 bases, with 20 bases separating them. CDR3 bases: TGTGCCACCAGCAACTACCTCGGGGTGAGGGTAAATGAAAAACTGTTTTTT. Translation: CATSNYLGVRVNEKLFF. Full variable domain (remainder filled in from reference TRBV15 and TRBJ1-4): DAMVIQNPRYQVTQFGKPVTLSCSQTLNHNVMYWYQQKSSQAPKLLFHYYDKDFNNEADTPDNFQSRRPNTSFCFLDIRSPGLGDTAMYLCATSNYLGVRVNEKLFFGSGTQLSVL.

The table lists this clone with a count of one. The chain employs TRBV5-1 and TRBJ2-2; D uncertain. Germline V lookup: CDR1 SGHRS, CDR2 YFSETQ. The CDR3 contains 18 residues. V shed 3 bases and J shed 3 bases, with 21 bases lying between them. The CDR3 bases are TGCGCCAGCAGCTCCCGAATCCGCCCTGCCACGGACACCGGGGAGCTGTTTTTT. Translated, it gives CASSSRIRPATDTGELFF.